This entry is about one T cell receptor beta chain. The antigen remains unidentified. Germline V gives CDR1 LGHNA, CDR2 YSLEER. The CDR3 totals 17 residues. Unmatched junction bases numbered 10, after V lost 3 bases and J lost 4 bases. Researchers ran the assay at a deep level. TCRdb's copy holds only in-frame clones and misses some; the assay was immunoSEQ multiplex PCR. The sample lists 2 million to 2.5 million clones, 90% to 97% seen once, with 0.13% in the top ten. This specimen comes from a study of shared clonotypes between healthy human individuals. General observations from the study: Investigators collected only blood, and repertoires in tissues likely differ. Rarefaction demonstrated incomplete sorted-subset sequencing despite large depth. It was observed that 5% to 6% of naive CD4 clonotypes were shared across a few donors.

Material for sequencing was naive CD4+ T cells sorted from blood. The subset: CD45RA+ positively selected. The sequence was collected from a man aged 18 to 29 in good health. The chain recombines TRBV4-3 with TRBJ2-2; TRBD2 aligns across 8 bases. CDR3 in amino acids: CASSQEVGRASTGELFF. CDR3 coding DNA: TGCGCCAGCAGCCAGGAAGTCGGGAGGGCGAGCACCGGGGAGCTGTTTTTT.